What follows are 25 T cell receptor beta chains derived from one specimen sequenced in a study of CD8+CD57+ T cells in acquired aplastic anemia. TCR beta VDJ and CDR3 profiling used genomic DNA as template. TCRdb redid the calling of the reads with MiXCR, one entry per CDR3 protein. The data contain around 190,000 distinct CDR3 sequences, about 53% of them singletons. The specimen sequenced was sorted CD4+, CD8+, or CD8+CD57+ T cells (not recorded which) from PBMCs. These receptors came from a human donor in good health, serving as a control.

The chain joins TRBV24-1 to TRBJ1-5, with 9 bases matching TRBD1. The CDR3 loop spans 18 amino acids. The trim removed 3 bases at V and 2 bases at J, leaving 10 bases unmatched. Germline V lookup: CDR1 KGHDR, CDR2 SFDVKD. The CDR3 DNA reads TGTGCCACCAGTGATGGGACAGGGAGCGCTACTGGCAATCAGCCCCAGCATTTT. Encoded protein: CATSDGTGSATGNQPQHF.

In its sample, this clonotype was seen a few times. The chain employs TRBV29-1 and TRBJ1-2; 7 bases match TRBD1. The CDR3 length is 11 residues. CDR1 and CDR2 from the germline V gene are SQVTM and ANQGSEA. The V gene end was trimmed by 5 bases and the J gene end by 6 bases; junction bases not matched to a gene: 3. CDR3 protein: CSVSGGDGYTF. CDR3 bases: TGCAGCGTTTCAGGGGGTGATGGCTACACCTTC.

This clonotype was seen ten or more times. CDR3 protein: CASRDSPYGYTF. CDR3 DNA sequence: TGTGCCAGCAGGGACAGTCCTTATGGCTACACCTTC. The chain carries TRBV12-3 or TRBV12-4 and TRBJ1-2; D might be TRBD1 (6 bases). Trimming left V 6 bases short and J 5 bases short, with 10 bases between. There are 12 residues in the CDR3.

The CDR3 here is CASNAGTGMRYEQYF. CDR3 nucleotide sequence: TGCGCCAGCAACGCCGGGACAGGGATGCGTTACGAGCAGTACTTC. V gene TRBV10-2 combines with J gene TRBJ2-7, with TRBD1 matching 9 bases. Germline CDR1 and CDR2: WSHSY and SAAADI. The CDR3 is 15 residues long. V gave up 7 bases and J gave up 4 bases; unmatched junction bases: 11.

This clonotype turned up a few times. This sequence joins TRBV2 and TRBJ2-1, with D unclear. Germline CDR1 reads SNHLY; CDR2 reads FYNNEI. Trimming cost V 10 bases and J 5 bases, with 9 bases left between them. This CDR3 spans 11 amino acids. In DNA, the CDR3 is TGTGCCACCCCTCGAGACAATGAGCAGTTCTTC. It is translated as CATPRDNEQFF.

This clonotype turned up a few times. The chain links TRBV27 to TRBJ2-7; D is uncertain. In germline, CDR1 is MNHEY, CDR2 SMNVEV (reference sequence). The CDR3 length is 16 residues. With 6 bases removed from V and 4 bases from J, the gap between germline ends came to 22 bases. CDR3 residues: CASSRTYSQLPYEQYF. The CDR3 bases are TGTGCCAGCAGCCGAACATACTCACAGCTCCCTTACGAGCAGTACTTC.

The chain employs TRBV2 and TRBJ2-7; D is unclear. The CDR3 is 12 residues long. Germline CDR1 SNHLY, CDR2 FYNNEI. The V and J ends lost 3 bases and 0 bases respectively, with 3 bases between them. CDR3 in DNA: TGTGCCAGCAGTGATGACTCCTACGAGCAGTACTTC. This codes for CASSDDSYEQYF.

In its sample, this clonotype was seen once. The chain couples TRBV7-2 to TRBJ2-1; the D gene could be TRBD1 or TRBD2 (6 bases each). The CDR3 sequence is 16 residues long. The germline V gene encodes CDR1 SGHTA and CDR2 FQGNSA. V was cut by 1 base and J by 6 bases, with 16 bases left in between. Written as DNA, the CDR3 is TGTGCCAGCAGCTTAGAGGGGGGTGTAATTGTCAATGAGCAGTTCTTC. Its protein product is CASSLEGGVIVNEQFF.

The chain carries TRBV19 and TRBJ1-1, with TRBD1 matching over 7 bases. The length of the CDR3 is 13 residues. V lost 6 bases and J lost 11; bases outside the gene matches: 12. Germline CDR1 is LNHDA and CDR2 is SQIVND (reference sequence). CDR3 sequence (DNA): TGTGCCAGTAGAGGATCGGACAGGTTCTCGGCTTTCTTT. Translating gives CASRGSDRFSAFF.

There are a few counts of this clonotype. The chain combines TRBV5-8 with TRBJ1-5, with D uncertain. The CDR3 runs to 16 residues. V lost 0 bases to trimming and J lost 0 bases, with 10 bases between them. Germline V gives CDR1 SGHTS, CDR2 YDEGEE. For the CDR3, the DNA is TGTGCCAGCAGCTTGGCCGGTAGGAATAGCAATCAGCCCCAGCATTTT. This gives the protein CASSLAGRNSNQPQHF.

This clonotype has at least ten counts. This sequence joins TRBV20-1 and TRBJ2-7; 9 nucleotides align to TRBD2. CDR3 length: 15 residues. V shed 3 bases and J 2 bases; nucleotides not matched to a gene: 8. Germline V gives CDR1 DFQATT, CDR2 SNEGSKA (reference sequence). The CDR3 loop reads CSASLPASGTYEQYF. The CDR3 nucleotides are TGCAGTGCTAGTTTACCGGCTAGCGGGACCTACGAGCAGTACTTC.

The CDR3 DNA reads TGTGCCAGCGGGACAGGAGCTAACTATGGCTACACCTTC. Its translation is CASGTGANYGYTF. J is TRBJ1-2 and V is TRBV7-2; 8 bases align to TRBD1. This CDR3 has 13 amino acids. The germline V gene encodes CDR1 SGHTA and CDR2 FQGNSA. Trimming at V came to 8 bases and at J to 0 bases, leaving 2 bases not matched to a gene.

As to this clonotype: A clone one base away is much larger, so this may be a read error. The genes are TRBV10-3 and TRBJ2-7; 11 bases line up with TRBD1. In germline, CDR1 is ENHRY, CDR2 SYGVKD. This CDR3 spans 18 amino acids. With 5 bases clipped from V and 4 bases from J, the junction kept 16 bases outside the gene matches. The DNA for the CDR3 is TGTGCCATCAGTTCCCCCAGGCCCCGGACAGGGGGCATTTACGAGCAGTACTTC. This codes for CAISSPRPRTGGIYEQYF.

The chain links TRBV7-9 to TRBJ1-1, with TRBD1 matching 8 bases. V shed 5 bases, J shed 5 bases, and the junction held 7 bases outside the gene matches. Germline V gene data show CDR1 as SEHNR and CDR2 as FQNEAQ (reference sequence). This CDR3 has 14 amino acids. The CDR3 DNA reads TGTGCCAGCAGCCATGGACAGGGCGGTACTGAAGCTTTCTTT. Translation: CASSHGQGGTEAFF.

A remark on this clonotype: Germline and junction disagree at one end, which may indicate a read error. The V and J genes are TRBV6-2 or TRBV6-3 and TRBJ1-5; D might be TRBD1 (5 bases). The CDR3 is made up of 14 amino acids. The germline CDR1 and CDR2 sequences are MNHEY and SVGEGT. The CDR3 DNA sequence: TGTGCCAGCAGCCCGGGACGGCTAAATCAGCCCCAGCATTTC. Translation gives CASSPGRLNQPQHF.

This clonotype has just a few counts. Germline and junction disagree at one end, which may indicate a read error. The V call is TRBV5-4, the J call TRBJ1-2; 10 positions match TRBD1. This CDR3 has 15 amino acids. Germline lookup yields CDR1 SGHNT and CDR2 YYREEE (reference sequence). CDR3 in DNA: TGTGCCTGCAGTCCAGGGACAGGGGACTTCTATGGCTACACCTTC. It translates to CACSPGTGDFYGYTF. Variable domain in full (rest from reference TRBV5-4 and TRBJ1-2): ETGVTQSPTHLIKTRGQQVTLRCSSQSGHNTVSWYQQALGQGPQFIFQYYREEENGRGNFPPRFSGLQFPNYSSELNVNALELDDSALYLCACSPGTGDFYGYTFGSGTRLTVV.

In DNA form, the CDR3 reads TGCGCCAGCAGGCTTACCGGGACAGGGGTCTACGAGCAGTACTTC. Its protein product is CASRLTGTGVYEQYF. V is TRBV5-1 and J is TRBJ2-7; TRBD1 aligns across 10 bases. CDR1 is SGHRS, CDR2 YFSETQ, per germline. This CDR3 has 15 residues. J was trimmed by 3 bases and V by 5 bases; bases with no gene match: 8.

This clonotype was picked up many times. The rearrangement joins TRBV7-9 to TRBJ2-3; TRBD2 aligns across 8 bases. The germline gives CDR1 SEHNR, CDR2 FQNEAQ (reference sequence). V lost 2 bases to trimming and J lost 4 bases; unmatched junction nucleotides: 2. This CDR3 contains 14 residues. CDR3 in DNA: TGTGCCAGCAGCTTAACGGGGGGGCCAGATACGCAGTATTTT. Its protein product is CASSLTGGPDTQYF.

This chain uses TRBV19 with TRBJ2-5; maybe TRBD2 (5 bases). The germline V gene has CDR1 LNHDA and CDR2 SQIVND (reference sequence). This CDR3 is built from 16 residues. The V and J ends lost 9 bases and 2 bases respectively, with 22 bases between them. The CDR3 reads CASSSAQRRGQETQYF. The CDR3 region has the DNA TGTGCCAGCAGCTCCGCCCAGCGGAGAGGACAAGAGACCCAGTACTTC.

The chain carries TRBV20-1 and TRBJ1-2, with 11 nucleotides matching TRBD1. Germline assignment: CDR1 DFQATT and CDR2 SNEGSKA (reference sequence). The length of the CDR3 is 15 residues. The J segment lost 7 bases and the V segment lost 0 bases, leaving 7 bases of the junction unmatched. DNA of the CDR3: TGCAGTGCTAGAGATCAGGACAGGGGGCCGCTTGGCTACACCTTC. Residues: CSARDQDRGPLGYTF.

This clonotype was picked up many times. The V gene is TRBV5-1, the J gene TRBJ1-2; a weak D match, TRBD1 (5 bases). The CDR3 is made up of 13 amino acids. From germline, CDR1 is SGHRS and CDR2 YFSETQ. V shed 4 bases and J shed 4 bases, with 11 bases lying between them. CDR3 protein: CASSRGETYGYTF. CDR3 bases: TGCGCCAGCAGCAGAGGGGAGACCTATGGCTACACCTTC.

This clonotype was recorded many times. The J gene is TRBJ2-3, the V gene TRBV14, with D perhaps given as TRBD1 or TRBD2 (5 bases each). V was pared by 0 bases and J by 9 bases, with 22 bases between. The V gene's germline CDR1 is SGHDN and CDR2 FVKESK. The CDR3 spans 17 residues. The CDR3 coding sequence is TGTGCCAGCAGCCAAGAGTTGTCAGGGCCCCTTCGGGGAACGCAGTATTTT. It translates to CASSQELSGPLRGTQYF.

This clonotype was found many times. This chain links TRBV20-1 with TRBJ1-5; 9 nucleotides align to TRBD1. From germline, CDR1 is DFQATT and CDR2 SNEGSKA (reference sequence). CDR3 length: 17 residues. V was clipped by 1 base and J by 4 bases; unmatched bases: 11. The CDR3 sequence is CSARAPGGTGMNQPQHF. In DNA, the CDR3 is TGCAGTGCTAGAGCACCTGGCGGGACAGGGATGAATCAGCCCCAGCATTTT.

The chain links TRBV7-3 to TRBJ1-2; 10 bases are a match to TRBD1. CDR1 and CDR2 (germline): SGHTA, FQGTGA. Trimming took 5 bases from V and 4 from J; bases not matched to a gene: 10. The CDR3 contains 16 residues. This CDR3 is CASSPPTGGDPYGYTF. As DNA, the CDR3 is TGTGCCAGCAGCCCTCCGACAGGGGGCGATCCCTATGGCTACACCTTC.

CDR3 nucleotide sequence: TGCGCCAGCAGTGAGGTACATCTAGGGACAGGGGTTCGCACAGATACGCAGTATTTT. The encoded protein is CASSEVHLGTGVRTDTQYF. This sequence joins TRBV10-1 and TRBJ2-3; 10 bases agree with TRBD1. The CDR3 has 19 amino acids. The ends lost 2 bases at V and 1 base at J; junction bases unmatched: 12. Germline V gives CDR1 WNHNN, CDR2 SYGVQD (reference sequence).